The TCR beta chain described here comes from a study of cytomegalovirus exposure and HLA in healthy donors. Study-level points and caveats: It was confirmed in vitro that a few of the CMV-associated chains were specific for CMV antigens.

About this clone: Its matching antigen is unknown.

Germline V CDR1 and CDR2: SGDLS, YYNGEE. The CDR3 extends over 16 amino acids. With V trimmed by 3 bases and J by 2 bases, 5 bases remained unmatched. The approximately 120-subject validation cohort, separate from the roughly 700-subject first cohort, included the donors. Clones were read by immunoSEQ multiplex PCR, and TCRdb kept only the in-frame ones, dropping some. The sample yields about 190,000 clones, approximately 84% seen once. The chain combines TRBV9 with TRBJ2-3; 11 nucleotides align to TRBD1. Specimen: PBMCs. The clonotype comes from a woman under 30 in good health and CMV-seropositive. CDR3 DNA: TGTGCCAGCAGCGAGGGGGACAGGGGGGCCACAGATACGCAGTATTTT. Protein: CASSEGDRGATDTQYF.